Listed here are 16 T cell receptor beta chains from one sample, sequenced in a study of siplizumab effects on memory and regulatory T cells (dated by TCRdb to the late 2010s). The library was prepared using the immunoSEQ multiplex PCR assay. TCRdb's version of the immuneACCESS table is confined to in-frame rearrangements and falls short of the full clone set. An unresolved V gene accounts for under half of the shortfall where checked; the remainder is of unknown origin. This sample comprises 80,000 to 95,000 clones, around 93% of them detected only once. The ten most abundant clones make up 18% of the sample. Input material: CD8+ T cells sorted from blood. These TCRs come from a human donor in good health.

V and J are TRBV2 and TRBJ1-3; D is undetermined. The CDR3 is 13 amino acids. In germline, CDR1 is SNHLY, CDR2 FYNNEI. Trimming left V 6 bases short and J 0 bases short, with 6 bases between. In DNA, the CDR3 is TGTGCCAGCAGCAGAGACTCTGGAAACACCATATATTTT. The encoded protein is CASSRDSGNTIYF.

This rearrangement joins TRBV19 to TRBJ1-2; D not resolved. This CDR3 is 12 amino acids long. Between the trimmed V and J ends, which lost 3 bases and 4 bases, there was a span of 6 bases. In germline, CDR1 is LNHDA, CDR2 SQIVND (reference sequence). CDR3 coding DNA: TGTGCCAGTAGTATCAACATCTATGGCTACACCTTC. This codes for CASSINIYGYTF.

The chain is built from TRBV6-5 and TRBJ2-2, with D tentatively TRBD2 (5 bases). V was trimmed by 4 bases and J by 6 bases, leaving 15 bases between them. Germline assignment: CDR1 MNHEY and CDR2 SVGAGI. This CDR3 spans 15 amino acids. The CDR3 DNA is TGTGCCAGCAGTTTCCAGACCTACGGGGCCGGGGAGCTGTTTTTT. As protein: CASSFQTYGAGELFF.

J is TRBJ2-7 and V is TRBV27; D not certain. V gave up 4 bases and J gave up 3 bases, with 13 bases separating them. CDR1 is MNHEY, CDR2 SMNVEV, per germline (reference sequence). The CDR3 covers 14 residues. CDR3 nucleotides: TGTGCCAGCAGTTCCAAGTCCTTCTACTACGAGCAGTACTTC. Its translation is CASSSKSFYYEQYF.

V gene TRBV9 combines with J gene TRBJ1-1; D perhaps matches TRBD1 (6 bases). This CDR3 has 15 amino acids. Per the germline V gene, CDR1 is SGDLS and CDR2 is YYNGEE. The V end lost 3 bases, the J end lost 4 bases, and 16 bases lay between the germline ends. CDR3: CASSARTDGGTEAFF. The CDR3 region has the DNA TGTGCCAGCAGCGCAAGGACAGACGGGGGCACTGAAGCTTTCTTT.

The chain employs TRBV6-5 and TRBJ2-7; the match to TRBD1 covers 10 bases. The CDR3 has 16 residues. Germline loops: CDR1 MNHEY, CDR2 SVGAGI. V shed 0 bases, J shed 3 bases, and the junction held 5 bases outside the gene matches. CDR3 loop: CASSYSLGTGVYEQYF. CDR3 nucleotides: TGTGCCAGCAGTTACTCCCTCGGGACAGGGGTCTACGAGCAGTACTTC.

V usage is TRBV4-1 and J usage is TRBJ2-4; 7 bases are a match to TRBD1. J gave up 9 bases and V 3 bases, and 2 bases lay outside the gene matches. CDR3 length equals 12 residues. Germline CDR1 is MGHRA and CDR2 is YSYEKL. CDR3 loop: CASSHSGGIQYF. The CDR3 DNA reads as TGCGCCAGCAGCCACTCAGGGGGCATTCAGTACTTC.

The chain employs TRBV6-1 and TRBJ2-2, with D perhaps given as TRBD1 or TRBD2 (6 bases each). This CDR3 has 19 amino acids. Trimming stripped 4 bases from V and 5 bases from J, with 26 bases between. The germline gives CDR1 MNHNS, CDR2 SASEGT. The CDR3 is CASSGSYEGGVSKTGELFF. CDR3 in DNA: TGTGCCAGCAGTGGCTCCTACGAGGGGGGCGTATCTAAAACCGGGGAGCTGTTTTTT.

V gene TRBV2 combines with J gene TRBJ1-3; 9 nucleotides line up with TRBD1. CDR1 and CDR2 (germline): SNHLY, FYNNEI. V was pared by 6 bases and J by 4 bases, with 4 bases of the junction left unmatched. The CDR3 consists of 14 residues. The CDR3 DNA reads TGTGCCAGCAGGGACAGGGGATCGGGAAACACCATATATTTT. Residues: CASRDRGSGNTIYF.

The DNA for the CDR3 is TGTGCCAGCGTGCTTGACCTGGCCCCAGATACGCAGTATTTT. As protein: CASVLDLAPDTQYF. V and J are TRBV7-9 and TRBJ2-3; D gene uncertain. This CDR3 spans 14 amino acids. Germline lookup yields CDR1 SEHNR and CDR2 FQNEAQ (reference sequence). Deletions cut 8 bases from V and 4 bases from J, with 16 bases between. Full variable domain (rest looked up from reference TRBV7-9 and TRBJ2-3): DTGVSQNPRHKITKRGQNVTFRCDPISEHNRLYWYRQTLGQGPEFLTYFQNEAQLEKSRLLSDRFSAERPKGSFSTLEIQRTEQGDSAMYLCASVLDLAPDTQYFGPGTRLTVL.

This chain joins TRBV11-2 and TRBJ1-1; TRBD1 might be the D (5 bases). CDR3 length equals 14 residues. Trimming took 1 base from V and 2 from J, leaving 8 bases between them. Germline V lookup: CDR1 SGHAT, CDR2 FQNNGV. CDR3 nucleotides: TGTGCCAGCAGCTTAGGGGGGGTCAACACTGAAGCTTTCTTT. Translation: CASSLGGVNTEAFF.

This clone was observed once. CDR3 nucleotide sequence: TGTGCCAGCAGCTTAAACAGTAACACCGGGGAGCTGTTTTTT. Protein sequence: CASSLNSNTGELFF. The chain employs TRBV7-3 and TRBJ2-2, with D unclear. Trimming stripped 1 base from V and 2 bases from J, with 5 bases between. Germline-derived CDR1 and CDR2 are SGHTA and FQGTGA. CDR3 size: 14 residues.

The V call is TRBV10-3, the J call TRBJ1-5, with D maybe TRBD1 (6 bases). V lost 6 bases, J lost 7 bases, and 10 bases lay in between. CDR3 length: 12 amino acids. Germline CDR1 ENHRY, CDR2 SYGVKD. The CDR3 DNA is TGTGCCATCAGCCAGGGGTGGCAGCCCCAGCATTTT. It encodes CAISQGWQPQHF.

V usage is TRBV28 and J usage is TRBJ2-3, with TRBD2 identical over 7 bases. The CDR3 is 17 residues long. The germline V gene encodes CDR1 MDHEN and CDR2 SYDVKM. V dropped 6 bases and J dropped 2; count of bases not matched to a gene: 14. The chain's CDR3 is CASRGLTVQGNTDTQYF. CDR3 sequence (DNA): TGTGCCAGCAGGGGACTAACAGTGCAGGGTAACACAGATACGCAGTATTTT.

This clone occurred a few times. The CDR3 sequence is CSVEGRSGHLMNTEAFF. The CDR3 DNA reads TGCAGCGTTGAAGGCAGGAGCGGACACTTAATGAACACTGAAGCTTTCTTT. The J gene is TRBJ1-1, the V gene TRBV29-1; D is perhaps TRBD1 (5 bases). The CDR3 has 17 amino acids. Germline-derived CDR1 and CDR2 are SQVTM and ANQGSEA. V was trimmed by 1 base and J by 0 bases, leaving 18 bases between them.

In its sample, this clone was seen once. The chain recombines TRBV4-1 with TRBJ2-7; 9 nucleotides line up with TRBD2. Germline V gene sequence: CDR1 MGHRA, CDR2 YSYEKL. The CDR3 contains 16 residues. V dropped 0 bases and J dropped 3; count of bases not matched to a gene: 6. The CDR3 bases are TGCGCCAGCAGCCAAGATAGTAGCGGGAGCTACTACGAGCAGTACTTC. Its protein is CASSQDSSGSYYEQYF.